This entry features one T cell receptor (beta chain) sequence. The antigen this receptor binds is unknown. No much larger clone exists at a distance of one base, and base qualities are not known. Sorted unstimulated T cells and proliferating T cells recovered from mixed lymphocyte reactions were subjected to TCRbeta CDR3 sequencing. Fresh whole blood from roughly nine HLA-typed healthy donors was used as the source from which PBMCs were isolated. Unstimulated CD4+ non-regulatory T cells were FACS-sorted to map the origin of alloreactive clones. The data derive from a study of siplizumab effects on memory and regulatory T cells (dated by TCRdb to the late 2010s). Regarding the research as a whole: The study looked at the effect of siplizumab, an anti-CD2 antibody, on alloreactive T-cell subsets in allogeneic mixed lymphocyte reactions made from human PBMCs.

Libraries came from the immunoSEQ multiplex PCR assay. Each sample had 80,000 to 100,000 TCR templates assayed by the deep sequencing platform. Genomic DNA extracted from sorted T cells was used for TCRbeta CDR3 sequencing. As for how the authors treated the data: Clonal analysis of TCRbeta CDR3 data was done in the R programming language. Unstimulated samples were compared with post-reaction CFSE-low samples to define alloreactive CD4+ and CD8+ clones. Regulatory or non-regulatory origin of alloreactive CD4+ clones was assigned by matching sequences to the sorted unstimulated Treg and non-Treg repertoires. TCRdb holds this immuneACCESS table with in-frame rearrangements only. Some clones are missing; in checked studies, unresolved V genes explain under half, and the rest has no known cause. The V and J calls and clone size were taken over from that table, and D and trimming were inferred from the DNA. The sample contains about 87,000 clones, 94% of them found a single time. The ten largest make up over 0.25% of the sample.

General conclusions and limits of the study: Unstimulated naive T cells appeared more diverse than memory T cells, and naive cells seemed to contribute substantially to the alloresponse. Because sequences below about 10^-5 frequency were poorly captured, only a minor fraction of alloreactive clones could be mapped to unstimulated subsets. Whether proliferating Tregs from siplizumab cultures were suppressive was not functionally confirmed. The cumulative frequency of alloreactive sequences traceable to unstimulated CD4+ memory T cells was significantly reduced by siplizumab. For roughly 80-97% of proliferating CD4+ or CD8+ clones, no naive or memory phenotype could be assigned. In reactions with siplizumab, an average of roughly 70% of mappable alloreactive CD4+ clones were Treg-derived, compared with 26.9% in control reactions.

Measured from the cysteine to the phenylalanine, the CDR3 is 14 residues long. The read is trimmed to its CDR3 DNA, 42 bases read in frame from base 1. V ends up 11 bases short and J 2 bases short, with an unmatched junction base count of 6. The germline V gene (reference sequence) supplies CDR1 SEHNR and CDR2 FQNEAQ. The chain employs TRBV7-9 and TRBJ2-2; 9 central bases correspond to TRBD1. What was sequenced was non-Treg CD4+ T cells sorted from blood. What this sample's cell subset or site label stands for: FACS-sorted unstimulated CD4+ non-regulatory T cells. The receptor was derived from a human donor in good health. The CDR3 in this case is CAVDRGTNTGELFF. At the DNA level, the sequence is TGTGCCGTAGACAGGGGGACTAACACCGGGGAGCTGTTTTTT. Outside the CDR3, residues come from the reference TRBV7-9 and TRBJ2-2 proteins, so the full variable domain is: DTGVSQNPRHKITKRGQNVTFRCDPISEHNRLYWYRQTLGQGPEFLTYFQNEAQLEKSRLLSDRFSAERPKGSFSTLEIQRTEQGDSAMYLCAVDRGTNTGELFFGEGSRLTVL.